The clone carrying this TCR beta chain was seen a handful of times. Template switching by 5'RACE produced TCR cDNA, adding a universal primer site and UMIs. Each CDR3 protein is one row after TCRdb ran MiXCR on the 5' RACE reads. The sample contains 450,000 to 550,000 distinct CDR3 sequences, around a fifth of which appear only once. The sample comes from a study of T cells after yellow fever vaccination. The clonotype was recovered from a man aged 18 to 35 who received the YFV17D yellow fever vaccine. Sequenced material: PBMCs, taken less than 25 days after the first yellow fever vaccination.

The CDR3 region has the DNA TGCAGCGGTAGCGTTCAGAGCTCCTACAATGAGCAGTTCTTC. Translating it yields CSGSVQSSYNEQFF. V is TRBV29-1 and J is TRBJ2-1; possibly TRBD2 for D (5 bases). V was shortened by 7 bases and J by 0 bases, with 13 bases between the two germline ends. The CDR3 contains 14 residues. Germline CDR1 is SQVTM and CDR2 is ANQGSEA.